This is a list of T cell receptor beta chains from one sample in a study of CD8+CD57+ T cells in acquired aplastic anemia. TCRdb analysed the reads with MiXCR anew, one entry per CDR3 protein. The sample has tens of thousands of distinct CDR3 sequences, roughly three fifths seen once; the top ten hold 50% to 65%. The material sequenced was sorted CD4+, CD8+, or CD8+CD57+ T cells (not recorded which) from PBMCs. The source is a human donor with aplastic anemia. Both conserved end residues are part of each CDR3. A D gene is named only where the DNA matches it firmly. Clone size appears in some rows only: once, few, many, or a class for an expanded clone.

D,size,J,V,CDR3
-,-,TRBJ1-6,TRBV13,CASSLGGKDSPLHF
TRBD1,-,TRBJ1-3,TRBV29-1,CSVLTGGNTIYF
TRBD2,few,TRBJ2-7,TRBV7-2,CASSAGDSYEQYF
TRBD1,-,TRBJ1-1,TRBV4-1,CASSQVMDRVGTEAFF
TRBD1,few,TRBJ2-7,TRBV7-9,CASSTGTGGEQYF
-,few,TRBJ2-1,TRBV19,CASSIVGKSYNEQFF
-,-,TRBJ1-2,TRBV19,CASTQGGYGYTF
-,-,TRBJ2-7,TRBV15,CATSRVGFGEQYF
TRBD1,many,TRBJ2-7,TRBV5-6,CASSLGQGIGDEQYF
TRBD2,-,TRBJ2-2,TRBV2,CASRSRGATGELFF
TRBD2,-,TRBJ2-7,TRBV7-9,CASNVAGGPSYEQYF
-,-,TRBJ2-7,TRBV6-1,CASLPRPASLEQYF
-,many,TRBJ1-4,TRBV28,CASSPSATNEKLFF
TRBD1,-,TRBJ1-1,TRBV15,CATDRGLGRAEAFF
-,-,TRBJ1-2,TRBV15,CATSRGGVGDYGYTF
-,once,TRBJ2-1,TRBV10-1,CASSQDREQFF
TRBD1,-,TRBJ1-2,TRBV19,CASRDPGQGFGYTF
-,-,TRBJ1-5,TRBV10-3,CAISDPRGPNQPQHF
-,-,TRBJ1-5,TRBV15,CATSTPSTGSRQPQHF
-,-,TRBJ1-6,TRBV20-1,CSARGGANNSPLHF
TRBD2,few,TRBJ2-7,TRBV29-1,CSVLGLAGRYEQYF
-,-,TRBJ2-7,TRBV19,CARLQDFSDEQYF